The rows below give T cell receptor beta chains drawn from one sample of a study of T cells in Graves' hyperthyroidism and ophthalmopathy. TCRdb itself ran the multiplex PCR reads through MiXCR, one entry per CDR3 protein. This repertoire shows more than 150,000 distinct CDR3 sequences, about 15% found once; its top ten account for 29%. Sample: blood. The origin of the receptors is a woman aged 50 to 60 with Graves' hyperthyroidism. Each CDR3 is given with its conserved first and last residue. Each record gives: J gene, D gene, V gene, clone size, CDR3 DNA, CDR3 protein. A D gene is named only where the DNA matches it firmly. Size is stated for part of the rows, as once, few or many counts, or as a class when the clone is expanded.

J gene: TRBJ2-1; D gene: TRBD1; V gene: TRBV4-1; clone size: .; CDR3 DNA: TGCGCCAGCAGACAAGAGGTGGCCCGGGACAGAACCTACAATGAGCAGTTCTTC; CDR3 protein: CASRQEVARDRTYNEQFF
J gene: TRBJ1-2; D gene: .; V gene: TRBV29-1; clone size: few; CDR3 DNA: TGCGGCCGAGAGGGCCCCGATGGCTACACCTTC; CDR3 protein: CGREGPDGYTF
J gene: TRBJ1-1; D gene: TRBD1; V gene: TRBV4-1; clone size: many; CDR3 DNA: TGCGCCAGCAGCCAATGGGACAGGGGAGTGAACACTGAAGCTTTCTTT; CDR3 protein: CASSQWDRGVNTEAFF
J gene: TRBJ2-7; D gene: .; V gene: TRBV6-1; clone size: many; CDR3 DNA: TGTGCCAGCAGTTACACCCAGGGAGTAGGGTCCTACGAGCAGTACTTC; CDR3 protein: CASSYTQGVGSYEQYF
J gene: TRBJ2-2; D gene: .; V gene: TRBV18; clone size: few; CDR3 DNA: TGTGCCAGCTCACCACCAAGGGGCTACGCGAACACCGGGGAGCTGTTTTTT; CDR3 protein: CASSPPRGYANTGELFF
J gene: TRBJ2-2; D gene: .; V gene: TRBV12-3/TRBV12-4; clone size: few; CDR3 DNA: TGTGCCAGCAGTCGGACAGAAAACACCGGGGAGCTGTTTTTT; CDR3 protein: CASSRTENTGELFF
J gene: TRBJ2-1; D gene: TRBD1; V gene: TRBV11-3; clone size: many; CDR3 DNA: TGTGCCAGCAGCTTAGGAGACAGGGGGCTGGATGAGCAGTTCTTC; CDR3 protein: CASSLGDRGLDEQFF
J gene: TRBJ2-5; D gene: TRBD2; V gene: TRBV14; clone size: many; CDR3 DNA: TGTGCCAGCAGCCCTGGGACTAGCCTAGAAGAGACCCAGTACTTC; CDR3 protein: CASSPGTSLEETQYF
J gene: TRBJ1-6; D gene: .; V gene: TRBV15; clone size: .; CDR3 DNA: TGTGCCACCGGCAGAGATCATCGTCGTTCACCCCTCCACTTT; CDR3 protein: CATGRDHRRSPLHF
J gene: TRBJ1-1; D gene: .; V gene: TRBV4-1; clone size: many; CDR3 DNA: TGCGCCAGCAGCCAACACAGGGCCGAAGCTTTCTTT; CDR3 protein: CASSQHRAEAFF
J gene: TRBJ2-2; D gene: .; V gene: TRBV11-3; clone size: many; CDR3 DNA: TGTGCCAGCAGCTTCATTACCGGGGAGCTGTTTTTT; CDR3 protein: CASSFITGELFF
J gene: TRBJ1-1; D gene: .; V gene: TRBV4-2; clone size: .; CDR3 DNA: TGTGCCAGCAGCCAAGAAGTAAACACTGAAGCTTTCTTT; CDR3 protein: CASSQEVNTEAFF
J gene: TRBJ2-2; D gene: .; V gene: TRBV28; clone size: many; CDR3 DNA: TGTGCCAGCAGTCTGCACATAACCGGGGAGCTGTTTTTT; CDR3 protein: CASSLHITGELFF
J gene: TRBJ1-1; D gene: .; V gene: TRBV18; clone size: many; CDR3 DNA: TGTGCCAGCTCACCAGGCATGGACAGACTGGGCACTGAAGCTTTCTTT; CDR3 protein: CASSPGMDRLGTEAFF
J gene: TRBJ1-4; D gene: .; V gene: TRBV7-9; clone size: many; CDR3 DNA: TGTGCCAGCAGCCAGGAGGGCCAATATGAAAAACTGTTTTTT; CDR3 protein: CASSQEGQYEKLFF
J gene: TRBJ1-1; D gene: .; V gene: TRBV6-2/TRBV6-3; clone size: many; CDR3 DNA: TGTGCCAGCAATGAACTCGGAAGCACTGAAGCTTTCTTT; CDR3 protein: CASNELGSTEAFF
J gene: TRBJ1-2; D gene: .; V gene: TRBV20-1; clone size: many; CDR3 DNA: TGCAGTGCTAGAGGAGGGCTTGGCTACACCTTC; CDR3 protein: CSARGGLGYTF
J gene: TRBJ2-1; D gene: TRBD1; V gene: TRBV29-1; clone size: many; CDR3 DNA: TGCAGCGTTTCGGGACAGGATCTACTCTACAATGAGCAGTTCTTC; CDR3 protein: CSVSGQDLLYNEQFF
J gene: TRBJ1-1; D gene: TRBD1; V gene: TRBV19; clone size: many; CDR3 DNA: TGTGCCAGTAGGGAACAGGGGGTCACTGAAGCTTTCTTT; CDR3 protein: CASREQGVTEAFF
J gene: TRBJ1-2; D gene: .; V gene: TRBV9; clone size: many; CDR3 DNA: TGTGCCAGCAGGGGGGTGCCGCCGAACTATGGCTACACCTTC; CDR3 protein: CASRGVPPNYGYTF
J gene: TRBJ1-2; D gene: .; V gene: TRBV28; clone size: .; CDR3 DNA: TGTGCCAGCAGTACCCCACAGGGACGCAACTATGGCTACACCTTC; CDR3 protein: CASSTPQGRNYGYTF
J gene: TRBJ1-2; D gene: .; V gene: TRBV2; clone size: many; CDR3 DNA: TGTGCCAGCAGTTTCGAGGGAGCTGGCTACACCTTC; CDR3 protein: CASSFEGAGYTF
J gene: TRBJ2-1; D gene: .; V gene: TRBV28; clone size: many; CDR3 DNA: TGTGCCAGCAGTTACGGGGTGACCTACAATGAGCAGTTCTTC; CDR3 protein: CASSYGVTYNEQFF
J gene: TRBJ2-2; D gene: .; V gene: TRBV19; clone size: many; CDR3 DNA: TGTGCCAGTAGTCCCCCGTGGGACACCGGGGAGCTGTTTTTT; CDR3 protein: CASSPPWDTGELFF
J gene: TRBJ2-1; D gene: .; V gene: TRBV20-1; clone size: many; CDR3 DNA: TGCAGTGCTAGGTTTAGCAATGAGCAGTTCTTC; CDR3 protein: CSARFSNEQFF
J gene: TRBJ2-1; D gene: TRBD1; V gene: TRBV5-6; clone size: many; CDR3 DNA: TGTGCCAGCAGCTCCGGGACAGCCCTCTACAATGAGCAGTTCTTC; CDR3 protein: CASSSGTALYNEQFF
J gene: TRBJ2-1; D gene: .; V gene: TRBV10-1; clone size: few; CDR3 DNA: TGCGCCAGCAGTGCAGGGGATGAGACCTACAATGAGCAGTTCTTC; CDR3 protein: CASSAGDETYNEQFF
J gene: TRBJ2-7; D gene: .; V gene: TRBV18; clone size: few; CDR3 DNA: TGTGCCAGCTCACCATGGAACAGGACGTGCGAGCAGTACTTC; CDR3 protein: CASSPWNRTCEQYF
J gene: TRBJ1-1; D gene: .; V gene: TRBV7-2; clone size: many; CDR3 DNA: TGTGCCAGCAGCTTAGCGGAGGGGGCTGAAGCTTTCTTT; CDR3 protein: CASSLAEGAEAFF
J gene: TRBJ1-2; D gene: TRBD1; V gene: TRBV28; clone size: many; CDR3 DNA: TGTGCCATCCTCACGGGAGGGGGCTTTGGGTATGGCTACACCTTC; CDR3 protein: CAILTGGGFGYGYTF
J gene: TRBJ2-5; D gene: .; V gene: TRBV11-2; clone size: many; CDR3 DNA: TGTGCCAGCAGCTATGGACTTCAAGAGACCCAGTACTTC; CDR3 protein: CASSYGLQETQYF
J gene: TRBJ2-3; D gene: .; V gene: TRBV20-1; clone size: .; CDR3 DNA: TGCAGTGCTAGTCGGCAGGGGACCACAGATACGCAGTATTTT; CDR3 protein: CSASRQGTTDTQYF
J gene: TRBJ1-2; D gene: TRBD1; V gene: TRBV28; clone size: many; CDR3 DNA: TGTGCCAGCAGTCCACAGGGGGTTACTAACTATGGCTACACCTTC; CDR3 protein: CASSPQGVTNYGYTF
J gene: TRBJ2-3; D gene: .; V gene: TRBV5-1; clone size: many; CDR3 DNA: TGCGCCAGCAGTTCTGGACAGAACACAGATACGCAGTATTTT; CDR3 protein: CASSSGQNTDTQYF
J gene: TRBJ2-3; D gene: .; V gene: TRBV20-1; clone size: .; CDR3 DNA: TGCAGTGCTGTACGACTCTTCACAGATACGCAGTATTTT; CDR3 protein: CSAVRLFTDTQYF
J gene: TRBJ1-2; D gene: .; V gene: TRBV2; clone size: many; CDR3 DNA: TGTGCCAGCAGTGAAGCGCGGACGAGTTGGGGTCCCGAGGATGGCTACACCTTC; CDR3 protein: CASSEARTSWGPEDGYTF
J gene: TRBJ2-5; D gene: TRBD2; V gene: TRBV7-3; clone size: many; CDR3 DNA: TGTGCCAGCAGCTTAACGTTGGGCGGGGGTGCGACCCAGTACTTC; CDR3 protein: CASSLTLGGGATQYF
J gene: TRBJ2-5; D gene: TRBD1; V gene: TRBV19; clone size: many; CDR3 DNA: TGTGCCAGTAGTATTCATCGGACAGGGGGAACGGAGACCCAGTACTTC; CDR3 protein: CASSIHRTGGTETQYF
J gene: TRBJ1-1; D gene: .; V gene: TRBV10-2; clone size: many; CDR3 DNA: TGCGCCAGCAGTGGTTTAGGGACGGGGGCTTCTGAAGCTTTCTTT; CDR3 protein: CASSGLGTGASEAFF
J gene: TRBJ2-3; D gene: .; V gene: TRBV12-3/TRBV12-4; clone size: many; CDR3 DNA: TGTGCCAGCAAGTTGGACGGCTCGAGGGGGGCAGATACGCAGTATTTT; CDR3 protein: CASKLDGSRGADTQYF
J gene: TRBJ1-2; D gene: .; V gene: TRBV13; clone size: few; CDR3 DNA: TGTGCCAGCAGCTTAGGGAGACCCGACGGAGATGGCTACACCTTC; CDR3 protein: CASSLGRPDGDGYTF
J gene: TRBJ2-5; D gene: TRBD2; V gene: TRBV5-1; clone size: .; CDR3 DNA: TGCGCCAGCAGCTGGACTAGCGGGGGGGCAATAAAGACCCAGTACTTC; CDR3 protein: CASSWTSGGAIKTQYF
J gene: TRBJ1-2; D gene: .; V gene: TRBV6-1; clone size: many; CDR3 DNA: TGTGCCAGCAGTCTTCAGGCGGGCTATGGCTACACCTTC; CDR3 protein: CASSLQAGYGYTF
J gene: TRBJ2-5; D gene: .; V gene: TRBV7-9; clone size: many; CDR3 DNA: TGTGCCAGCAGTCCCACCCCGGGGCTCCAAGAGACCCAGTACTTC; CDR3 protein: CASSPTPGLQETQYF
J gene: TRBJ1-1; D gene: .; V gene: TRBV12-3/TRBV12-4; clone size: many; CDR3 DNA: TGTGCCAGCAGTTTATCTCGGTTTGAAGCTTTCTTT; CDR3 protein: CASSLSRFEAFF
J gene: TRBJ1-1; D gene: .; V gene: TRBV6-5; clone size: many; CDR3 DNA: TGTGCCAGCAGTTACGATCAGGAAAGAGAAGCTTTCTTT; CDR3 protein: CASSYDQEREAFF
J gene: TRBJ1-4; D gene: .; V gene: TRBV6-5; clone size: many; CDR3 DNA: TGTGCCAGCAGTTTCGGACGGGGATCTAATGAAAAACTGTTTTTT; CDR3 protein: CASSFGRGSNEKLFF
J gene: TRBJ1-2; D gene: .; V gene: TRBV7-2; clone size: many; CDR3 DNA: TGTGCCAGCAGCTTATATGGACCGCCGGGAGGCTACACCTTC; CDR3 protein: CASSLYGPPGGYTF
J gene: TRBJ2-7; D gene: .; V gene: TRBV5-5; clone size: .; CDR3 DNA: TGTGCCAACAGCCCGGGGACTGTCACCTACGAGCAGTACTTC; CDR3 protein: CANSPGTVTYEQYF
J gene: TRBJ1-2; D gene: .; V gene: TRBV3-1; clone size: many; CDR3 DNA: TGTGCCAGCAGCCACTACGTTGGGGGAAGTGGCTACACCTTC; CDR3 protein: CASSHYVGGSGYTF
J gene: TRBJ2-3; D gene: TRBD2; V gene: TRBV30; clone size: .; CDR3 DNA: TGTGCCTGGAGTGTCGGGGGGAGGGCAGATACGCAGTATTTT; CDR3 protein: CAWSVGGRADTQYF